This TCR beta chain was captured by sequencing in a study of blood T cell repertoires in COVID-19. Across the study: Acute and convalescent COVID-19 samples came from the United States, Italy and Spain.

CDR1 and CDR2 from the germline V gene are KGHSH and LQKENI. The CDR3 sequence is 16 residues long. After removal of 0 bases from V and 4 bases from J, the junction contained 4 bases not matched to a gene. Profiling relied on immunoSEQ multiplex PCR, and the TCRdb table lists in-frame clones only, not all of them. Altogether fewer than 35,000 clones are present, about 88% being singletons, with the ten largest covering less than 5%. The source is a man in his 70s with active COVID-19. This sequence joins TRBV18 and TRBJ1-5, with 9 bases lining up with TRBD1. Sequencing input: peripheral blood. The CDR3 loop reads CASSPPGTGMNQPQHF. The CDR3, as DNA: TGTGCCAGCTCACCACCCGGGACAGGGATGAATCAGCCCCAGCATTTT.